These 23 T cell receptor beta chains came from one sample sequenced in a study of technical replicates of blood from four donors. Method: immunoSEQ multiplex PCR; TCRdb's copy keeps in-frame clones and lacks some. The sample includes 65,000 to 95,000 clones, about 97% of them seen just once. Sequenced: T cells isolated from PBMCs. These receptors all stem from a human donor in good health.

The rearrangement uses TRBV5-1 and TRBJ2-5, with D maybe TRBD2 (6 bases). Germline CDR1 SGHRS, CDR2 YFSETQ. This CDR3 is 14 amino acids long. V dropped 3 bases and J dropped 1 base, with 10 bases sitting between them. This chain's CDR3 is CASSWAGPQETQYF. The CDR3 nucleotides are TGCGCCAGCAGCTGGGCGGGGCCCCAAGAGACCCAGTACTTC.

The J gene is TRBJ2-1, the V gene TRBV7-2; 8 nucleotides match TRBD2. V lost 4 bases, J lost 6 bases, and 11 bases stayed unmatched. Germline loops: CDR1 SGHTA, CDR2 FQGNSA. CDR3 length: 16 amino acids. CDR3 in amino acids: CASSWGPGTRGNEQFF. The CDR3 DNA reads TGTGCCAGCAGCTGGGGTCCCGGGACTAGAGGCAATGAGCAGTTCTTC.

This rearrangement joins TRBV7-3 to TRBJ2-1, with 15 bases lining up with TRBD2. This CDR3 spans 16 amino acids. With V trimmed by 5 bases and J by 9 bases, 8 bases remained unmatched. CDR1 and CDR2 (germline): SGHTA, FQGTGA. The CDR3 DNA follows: TGTGCCAGCAGCCCAGGACTAGCGGGAGGGCGCAGTGAGCAGTTCTTC. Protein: CASSPGLAGGRSEQFF.

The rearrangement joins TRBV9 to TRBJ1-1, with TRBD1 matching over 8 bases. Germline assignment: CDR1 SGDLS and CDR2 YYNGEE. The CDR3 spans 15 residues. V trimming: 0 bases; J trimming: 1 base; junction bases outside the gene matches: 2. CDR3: CASSVEGQENTEAFF. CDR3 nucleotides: TGTGCCAGCAGCGTAGAGGGACAGGAGAACACTGAAGCTTTCTTT.

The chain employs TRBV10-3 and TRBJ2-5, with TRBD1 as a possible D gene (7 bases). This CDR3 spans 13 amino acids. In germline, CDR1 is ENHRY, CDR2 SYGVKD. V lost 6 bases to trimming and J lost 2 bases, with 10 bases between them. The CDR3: CAIREGQQETQYF. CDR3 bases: TGTGCCATCAGGGAGGGACAGCAAGAGACCCAGTACTTC.

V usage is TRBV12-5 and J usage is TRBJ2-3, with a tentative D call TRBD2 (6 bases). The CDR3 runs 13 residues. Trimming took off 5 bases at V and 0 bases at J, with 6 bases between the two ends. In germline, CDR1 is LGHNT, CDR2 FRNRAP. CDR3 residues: CASGSGSTDTQYF. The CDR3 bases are TGTGCTAGTGGTAGCGGGAGCACAGATACGCAGTATTTT.

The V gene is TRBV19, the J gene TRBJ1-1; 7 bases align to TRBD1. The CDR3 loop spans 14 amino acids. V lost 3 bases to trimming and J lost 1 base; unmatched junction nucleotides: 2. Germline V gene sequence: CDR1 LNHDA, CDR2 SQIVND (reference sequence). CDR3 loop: CASSIGQANTEAFF. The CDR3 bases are TGTGCCAGTAGTATTGGACAGGCGAACACTGAAGCTTTCTTT.

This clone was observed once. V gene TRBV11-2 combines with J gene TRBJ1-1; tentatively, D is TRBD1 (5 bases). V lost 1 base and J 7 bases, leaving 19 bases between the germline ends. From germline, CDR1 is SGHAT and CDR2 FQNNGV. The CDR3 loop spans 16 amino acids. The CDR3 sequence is CASSLARAADGFEAFF. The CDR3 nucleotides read TGTGCCAGCAGCTTAGCCAGGGCGGCGGACGGGTTTGAAGCTTTCTTT.

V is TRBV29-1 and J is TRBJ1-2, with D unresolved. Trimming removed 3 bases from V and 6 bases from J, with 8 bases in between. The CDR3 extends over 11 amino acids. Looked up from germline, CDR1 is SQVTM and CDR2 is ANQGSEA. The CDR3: CSVDREDGYTF. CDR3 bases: TGCAGCGTTGACCGCGAGGATGGCTACACCTTC.

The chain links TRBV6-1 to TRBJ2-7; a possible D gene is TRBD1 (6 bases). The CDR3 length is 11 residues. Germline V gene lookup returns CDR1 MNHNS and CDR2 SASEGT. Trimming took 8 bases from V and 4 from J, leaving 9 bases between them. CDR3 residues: CASGQGYEQYF. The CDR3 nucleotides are TGTGCCAGCGGGCAGGGGTACGAGCAGTACTTC.

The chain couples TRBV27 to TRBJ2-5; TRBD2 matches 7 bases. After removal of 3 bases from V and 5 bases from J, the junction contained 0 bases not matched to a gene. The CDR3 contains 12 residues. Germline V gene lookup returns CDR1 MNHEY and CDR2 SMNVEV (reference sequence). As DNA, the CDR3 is TGTGCCAGCAGTTTTAGCGGGGAGACCCAGTACTTC. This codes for CASSFSGETQYF.

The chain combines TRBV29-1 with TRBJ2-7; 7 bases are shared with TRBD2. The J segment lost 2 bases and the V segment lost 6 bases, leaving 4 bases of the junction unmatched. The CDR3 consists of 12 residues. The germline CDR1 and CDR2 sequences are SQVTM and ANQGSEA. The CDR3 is CSVLADTYEQYF. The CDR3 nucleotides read TGCAGCGTGCTAGCGGACACCTACGAGCAGTACTTC.

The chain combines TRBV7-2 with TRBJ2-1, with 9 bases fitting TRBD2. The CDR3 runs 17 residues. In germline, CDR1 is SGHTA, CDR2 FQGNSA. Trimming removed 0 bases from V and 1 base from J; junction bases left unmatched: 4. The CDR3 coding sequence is TGTGCCAGCAGCTTAGCGCTTAGCGGGGGTTCCTACAATGAGCAGTTCTTC. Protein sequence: CASSLALSGGSYNEQFF. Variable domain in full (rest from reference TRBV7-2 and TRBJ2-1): GAGVSQSPSNKVTEKGKDVELRCDPISGHTALYWYRQSLGQGLEFLIYFQGNSAPDKSGLPSDRFSAERTGGSVSTLTIQRTQQEDSAVYLCASSLALSGGSYNEQFFGPGTRLTVL.

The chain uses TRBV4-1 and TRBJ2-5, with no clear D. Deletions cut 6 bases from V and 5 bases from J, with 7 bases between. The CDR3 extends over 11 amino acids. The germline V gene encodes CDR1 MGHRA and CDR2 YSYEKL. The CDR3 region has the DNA TGCGCCAGCAGTCACGCGGAGACCCAGTACTTC. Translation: CASSHAETQYF.

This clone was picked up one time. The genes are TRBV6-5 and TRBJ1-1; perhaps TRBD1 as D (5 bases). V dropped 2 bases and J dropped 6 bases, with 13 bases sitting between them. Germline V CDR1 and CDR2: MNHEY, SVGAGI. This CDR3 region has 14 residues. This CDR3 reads CASSYAEGQAEAFF. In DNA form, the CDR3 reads TGTGCCAGCAGTTACGCGGAGGGGCAGGCTGAAGCTTTCTTT.

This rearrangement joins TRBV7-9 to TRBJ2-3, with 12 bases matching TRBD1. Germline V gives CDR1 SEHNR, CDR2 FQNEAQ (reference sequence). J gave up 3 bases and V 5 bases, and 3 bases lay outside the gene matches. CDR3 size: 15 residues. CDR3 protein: CASSLGQGATDTQYF. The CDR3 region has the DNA TGTGCCAGCAGCCTGGGACAGGGGGCTACAGATACGCAGTATTTT.

CDR3 coding DNA: TGTGCCAGCAGTTACCATCCCGGGACAGGGTCCTACGAGCAGTACTTC. This sequence encodes CASSYHPGTGSYEQYF. This rearrangement joins TRBV28 to TRBJ2-7, with 9 bases matching TRBD1. V shed 4 bases, J shed 1 base, and the junction held 8 bases outside the gene matches. This CDR3 is built from 16 residues. CDR1 and CDR2 (germline): MDHEN, SYDVKM.

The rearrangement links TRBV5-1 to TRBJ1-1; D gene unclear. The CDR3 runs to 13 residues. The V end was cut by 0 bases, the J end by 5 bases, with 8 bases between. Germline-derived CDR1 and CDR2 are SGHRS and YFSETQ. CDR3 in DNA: TGCGCCAGCAGCTTGGCCTCGGGGACTGAAGCTTTCTTT. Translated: CASSLASGTEAFF. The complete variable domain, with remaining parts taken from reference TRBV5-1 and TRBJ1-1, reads KAGVTQTPRYLIKTRGQQVTLSCSPISGHRSVSWYQQTPGQGLQFLFEYFSETQRNKGNFPGRFSGRQFSNSRSEMNVSTLELGDSALYLCASSLASGTEAFFGQGTRLTVV.

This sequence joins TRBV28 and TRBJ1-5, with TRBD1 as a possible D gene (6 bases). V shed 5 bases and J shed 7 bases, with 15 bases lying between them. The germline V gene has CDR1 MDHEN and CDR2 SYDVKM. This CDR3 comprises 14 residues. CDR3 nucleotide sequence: TGTGCCAGCAGTCCCCGGGACATTCGACAGCCCCAGCATTTT. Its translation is CASSPRDIRQPQHF.

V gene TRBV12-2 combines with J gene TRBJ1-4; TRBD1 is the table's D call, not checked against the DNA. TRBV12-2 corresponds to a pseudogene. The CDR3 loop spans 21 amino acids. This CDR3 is CASRLAEAGGRRAATNEKLFF. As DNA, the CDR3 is TGTGCAAGTCGCTTAGCGGAGGCAGGGGGCAGGAGGGCCGCAACTAATGAAAAACTGTTTTTT.

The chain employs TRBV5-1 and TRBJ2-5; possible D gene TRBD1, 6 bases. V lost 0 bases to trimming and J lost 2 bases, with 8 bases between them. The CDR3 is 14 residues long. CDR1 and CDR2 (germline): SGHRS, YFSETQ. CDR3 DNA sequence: TGCGCCAGCAGCTTGGACAGGGTACAAGAGACCCAGTACTTC. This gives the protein CASSLDRVQETQYF.

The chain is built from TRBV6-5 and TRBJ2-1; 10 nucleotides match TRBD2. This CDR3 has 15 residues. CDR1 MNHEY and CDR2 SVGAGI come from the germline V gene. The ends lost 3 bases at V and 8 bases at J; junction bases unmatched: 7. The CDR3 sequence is CASSYLAGVGDEQFF. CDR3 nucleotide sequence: TGTGCCAGCAGTTATCTAGCGGGAGTGGGAGATGAGCAGTTCTTC.

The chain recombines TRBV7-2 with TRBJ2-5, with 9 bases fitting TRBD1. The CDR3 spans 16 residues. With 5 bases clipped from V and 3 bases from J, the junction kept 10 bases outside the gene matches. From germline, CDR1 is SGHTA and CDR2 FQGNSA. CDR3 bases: TGTGCCAGCAGCCGTGAGAACGGGACAGGGAAAGAGACCCAGTACTTC. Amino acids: CASSRENGTGKETQYF. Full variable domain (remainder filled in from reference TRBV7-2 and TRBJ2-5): GAGVSQSPSNKVTEKGKDVELRCDPISGHTALYWYRQSLGQGLEFLIYFQGNSAPDKSGLPSDRFSAERTGGSVSTLTIQRTQQEDSAVYLCASSRENGTGKETQYFGPGTRLLVL.